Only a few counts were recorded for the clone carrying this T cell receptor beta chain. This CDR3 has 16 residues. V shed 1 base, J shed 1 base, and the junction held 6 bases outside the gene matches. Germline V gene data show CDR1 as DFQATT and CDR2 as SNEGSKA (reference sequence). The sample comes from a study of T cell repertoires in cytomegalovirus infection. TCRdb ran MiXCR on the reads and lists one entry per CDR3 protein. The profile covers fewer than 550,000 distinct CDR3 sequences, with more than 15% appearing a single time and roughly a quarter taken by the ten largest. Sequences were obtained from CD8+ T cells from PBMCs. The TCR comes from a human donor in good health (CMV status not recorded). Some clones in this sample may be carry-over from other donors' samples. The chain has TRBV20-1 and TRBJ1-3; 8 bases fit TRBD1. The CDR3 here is CSARGTGRKSGNTIYF. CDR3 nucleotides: TGCAGTGCTAGAGGGACAGGGAGGAAGTCTGGAAACACCATATATTTT.